The rows below give T cell receptor beta chains drawn from one sample of a study of prognosis after radiotherapy for stage I lung cancer. TCRdb passed the multiplex PCR reads through MiXCR, listing each CDR3 protein once. The data show 30,000 to 35,000 distinct CDR3 sequences, less than 35% seen once. The source was PBMCs, collected before or after stereotactic body radiation therapy (not recorded which). The receptors shown here come from a donor aged 50 or older with non-small cell lung cancer. Each CDR3 is given with its conserved first and last residue. The order of the fields is D gene, J gene, clone size, V gene, CDR3 protein, CDR3 DNA. A D gene is named only where the DNA matches it firmly. Rows give clone size only sometimes, using once, few, many, or a class for an expanded clone.

D gene: -
J gene: TRBJ1-5
clone size: many
V gene: TRBV6-1
CDR3 protein: CAARGRQGQQPQHF
CDR3 DNA: TGTGCCGCCCGCGGGAGGCAGGGGCAACAGCCCCAGCATTTT

D gene: TRBD1
J gene: TRBJ2-7
clone size: many
V gene: TRBV28
CDR3 protein: CASSLSTGDEQYF
CDR3 DNA: TGTGCCAGCAGTTTATCAACAGGGGACGAGCAGTACTTC

D gene: TRBD2
J gene: TRBJ2-3
clone size: many
V gene: TRBV7-9
CDR3 protein: CASRAFSGSTDTQYF
CDR3 DNA: TGTGCCAGCAGAGCGTTTAGCGGGAGCACAGATACGCAGTATTTT

D gene: -
J gene: TRBJ1-2
clone size: many
V gene: TRBV4-2
CDR3 protein: CASSQGTINYGYTF
CDR3 DNA: TGTGCCAGCAGCCAAGGGACGATTAACTATGGCTACACCTTC

D gene: -
J gene: TRBJ2-2
clone size: -
V gene: TRBV6-1
CDR3 protein: CASSPPLGELFF
CDR3 DNA: TGTGCCAGCAGTCCGCCGCTCGGGGAGCTGTTTTTT

D gene: -
J gene: TRBJ1-1
clone size: -
V gene: TRBV5-1
CDR3 protein: CASSLGSWYLNTEAFF
CDR3 DNA: TGCGCCAGCAGCCTGGGCAGCTGGTATTTGAACACTGAAGCTTTCTTT

D gene: -
J gene: TRBJ1-1
clone size: -
V gene: TRBV2
CDR3 protein: CASLIGYTEAFF
CDR3 DNA: TGTGCCAGCCTCATTGGGTACACTGAAGCTTTCTTT

D gene: -
J gene: TRBJ1-5
clone size: few
V gene: TRBV12-5
CDR3 protein: CASGTSNQPQHF
CDR3 DNA: TGTGCTAGTGGGACTAGCAATCAGCCCCAGCATTTT

D gene: -
J gene: TRBJ2-1
clone size: many
V gene: TRBV7-9
CDR3 protein: CASSLGRRAYNEQFF
CDR3 DNA: TGTGCCAGCAGCTTAGGGCGGAGGGCCTACAATGAGCAGTTCTTC

D gene: TRBD2
J gene: TRBJ2-7
clone size: many
V gene: TRBV28
CDR3 protein: CASSLIGSASGTWEQYF
CDR3 DNA: TGTGCCAGCAGTTTAATCGGTTCGGCTAGCGGGACGTGGGAGCAGTACTTC

D gene: -
J gene: TRBJ1-3
clone size: many
V gene: TRBV5-6
CDR3 protein: CASSLGPGNTIYF
CDR3 DNA: TGTGCCAGCAGCTTGGGCCCGGGAAACACCATATATTTT

D gene: TRBD1
J gene: TRBJ1-1
clone size: many
V gene: TRBV13
CDR3 protein: CASSLPGQGRAEAFF
CDR3 DNA: TGTGCCAGCAGCCTCCCAGGACAGGGGAGGGCTGAAGCTTTCTTT

D gene: -
J gene: TRBJ2-3
clone size: many
V gene: TRBV20-1
CDR3 protein: CSATDLRLGFTDTQYF
CDR3 DNA: TGCAGTGCTACGGACCTGCGACTAGGGTTTACAGATACGCAGTATTTT

D gene: -
J gene: TRBJ2-7
clone size: -
V gene: TRBV6-1
CDR3 protein: CASMGASFYEQYF
CDR3 DNA: TGTGCCAGCATGGGGGCAAGCTTCTACGAGCAGTACTTC

D gene: -
J gene: TRBJ2-4
clone size: few
V gene: TRBV2
CDR3 protein: CASSWGQGILGNIQYF
CDR3 DNA: TGTGCCAGCAGCTGGGGCCAGGGGATTTTGGGAAACATTCAGTACTTC

D gene: -
J gene: TRBJ2-5
clone size: -
V gene: TRBV5-1
CDR3 protein: CASSFGLQETQYF
CDR3 DNA: TGCGCCAGCAGCTTCGGACTCCAAGAGACCCAGTACTTC

D gene: -
J gene: TRBJ2-7
clone size: -
V gene: TRBV5-5
CDR3 protein: CASSLNNYEQYF
CDR3 DNA: TGTGCCAGCAGCTTGAACAACTACGAGCAGTACTTC

D gene: -
J gene: TRBJ2-2
clone size: few
V gene: TRBV24-1
CDR3 protein: CATSDSGNTGELFF
CDR3 DNA: TGTGCCACCAGTGATTCCGGGAACACCGGGGAGCTGTTTTTT

D gene: -
J gene: TRBJ1-1
clone size: -
V gene: TRBV6-2/TRBV6-3
CDR3 protein: CASSFTENTEAFF
CDR3 DNA: TGTGCCAGCAGTTTTACAGAGAACACTGAAGCTTTCTTT

D gene: TRBD1
J gene: TRBJ2-2
clone size: -
V gene: TRBV27
CDR3 protein: CASRRQGSTGELFF
CDR3 DNA: TGTGCCAGCAGGCGACAGGGATCCACCGGGGAGCTGTTTTTT

D gene: -
J gene: TRBJ1-1
clone size: few
V gene: TRBV5-4
CDR3 protein: CASSLGVSGNTEAFF
CDR3 DNA: TGTGCCAGCAGCTTGGGGGTTTCGGGGAACACTGAAGCTTTCTTT

D gene: -
J gene: TRBJ2-6
clone size: many
V gene: TRBV12-3/TRBV12-4
CDR3 protein: CASSLPTVSGANVLTF
CDR3 DNA: TGTGCCAGCAGTTTACCCACAGTCTCTGGGGCCAACGTCCTGACTTTC

D gene: TRBD2
J gene: TRBJ2-7
clone size: many
V gene: TRBV20-1
CDR3 protein: CSASSWGLAGVNEQYF
CDR3 DNA: TGCAGTGCTAGCTCTTGGGGACTAGCGGGAGTCAACGAGCAGTACTTC

D gene: TRBD1
J gene: TRBJ1-1
clone size: many
V gene: TRBV6-1
CDR3 protein: CASSDPPATGGITEAFF
CDR3 DNA: TGTGCCAGCAGTGACCCTCCGGCGACAGGGGGCATCACTGAAGCTTTCTTT

D gene: -
J gene: TRBJ2-2
clone size: once
V gene: TRBV20-1
CDR3 protein: CSAWEANTGELFF
CDR3 DNA: TGCAGTGCCTGGGAAGCTAACACCGGGGAGCTGTTTTTT

D gene: TRBD2
J gene: TRBJ2-7
clone size: many
V gene: TRBV20-1
CDR3 protein: CSATVAGPYEQYF
CDR3 DNA: TGCAGTGCTACCGTAGCGGGGCCGTACGAGCAGTACTTC

D gene: TRBD2
J gene: TRBJ2-5
clone size: few
V gene: TRBV29-1
CDR3 protein: CSVVLSGGTQYF
CDR3 DNA: TGCAGCGTTGTCCTTTCGGGGGGGACCCAGTACTTC

D gene: TRBD2
J gene: TRBJ2-7
clone size: many
V gene: TRBV19
CDR3 protein: CASNPTSGSYEQYF
CDR3 DNA: TGTGCCAGTAACCCGACTAGCGGTAGCTACGAGCAGTACTTC

D gene: -
J gene: TRBJ2-2
clone size: many
V gene: TRBV28
CDR3 protein: CASRSGAGELFF
CDR3 DNA: TGTGCCAGCAGATCAGGGGCCGGGGAGCTGTTTTTT

D gene: -
J gene: TRBJ1-6
clone size: -
V gene: TRBV9
CDR3 protein: CDSSVGVDPSPLHF
CDR3 DNA: TGTGACAGCAGCGTAGGGGTCGATCCTTCACCCCTCCACTTT

D gene: -
J gene: TRBJ2-2
clone size: many
V gene: TRBV9
CDR3 protein: CASSIFSGELFF
CDR3 DNA: TGTGCCAGCAGCATATTTTCCGGGGAGCTGTTTTTT

D gene: TRBD2
J gene: TRBJ2-7
clone size: many
V gene: TRBV6-1
CDR3 protein: CASSETGVLRGGEQYF
CDR3 DNA: TGTGCCAGCAGTGAAACCGGGGTTCTTCGGGGAGGGGAGCAGTACTTC

D gene: TRBD2
J gene: TRBJ2-1
clone size: -
V gene: TRBV7-2
CDR3 protein: CASSKGGLAGVEQFF
CDR3 DNA: TGTGCCAGCAGCAAAGGGGGACTAGCGGGAGTTGAGCAGTTCTTC